Below, 13 T cell receptor beta chains from the same sample are listed, as sequenced in a study of T cell changes during pregnancy in multiple sclerosis. Profiled with immunoSEQ multiplex PCR; TCRdb holds only in-frame clones, not every one. This sample has approximately 47,000 clones, with nearly 95% found just once. Material: CD4+ T cells from peripheral blood mononuclear cells, obtained in the first trimester of pregnancy. The receptors stem from a female donor with multiple sclerosis, enrolled in a pregnancy study.

With respect to this clone: One end of the junction is discordant with germline, which a read error may explain. The chain recombines TRBV30 with TRBJ1-2, with 8 bases aligning to TRBD1. This CDR3 region has 14 residues. The germline V gene has CDR1 GTSNPN and CDR2 SVGIG (reference sequence). CDR3 in DNA: TGTACCTGGAGTAGGCTCAGGGGGCCGAATGGCTACACCTTC. Its translation: CTWSRLRGPNGYTF.

As DNA, the CDR3 is TGTGCCAGTACCACTAGCGGGGCTAGCTCCTACAATGAGCAGTTCTTC. Amino acid sequence: CASTTSGASSYNEQFF. The chain carries TRBV19 and TRBJ2-1; 10 bases match TRBD2. V gave up 7 bases and J gave up 0 bases; unmatched junction bases: 6. Looked up from germline, CDR1 is LNHDA and CDR2 is SQIVND (reference sequence). This CDR3 is 16 amino acids long.

This clone was counted a single time. The V gene is TRBV10-3, the J gene TRBJ1-5; the D gene is possibly TRBD1 (6 bases). Germline V gene sequence: CDR1 ENHRY, CDR2 SYGVKD. V was clipped by 11 bases and J by 6 bases, with 17 bases between them. This CDR3 is built from 13 residues. CDR3 DNA sequence: TGTGCCTCCTCCCATCTACAGGGTCAGCCCCAGCATTTT. Translating it yields CASSHLQGQPQHF.

The chain joins TRBV19 to TRBJ1-1; possibly TRBD1 for D (5 bases). Germline V gene lookup returns CDR1 LNHDA and CDR2 SQIVND (reference sequence). Trimming cost V 7 bases and J 5 bases, with 14 bases left between them. The length of the CDR3 is 13 residues. The CDR3 spells CASTAPGRTEAFF. CDR3 DNA: TGTGCCAGTACGGCGCCAGGGCGAACTGAAGCTTTCTTT.

The rearrangement joins TRBV9 to TRBJ2-3; D is uncertain. Per germline, CDR1 SGDLS and CDR2 YYNGEE. Trimming took 4 bases from V and 4 from J, leaving 19 bases between them. The CDR3 runs to 16 residues. The CDR3 loop reads CASSQSASPSPDTQYF. The CDR3 DNA reads as TGTGCCAGCAGCCAGTCCGCTAGTCCCTCCCCAGATACGCAGTATTTT.

V is TRBV19 and J is TRBJ2-1; TRBD2 matches 8 bases. J gave up 8 bases and V 7 bases, and 13 bases lay outside the gene matches. The germline gives CDR1 LNHDA, CDR2 SQIVND (reference sequence). CDR3 length equals 15 residues. In nucleotides, the CDR3 is TGTGCCAGTAACGAAGCCGGGACTAGGGGCCATGAGCAGTTCTTC. It specifies CASNEAGTRGHEQFF.

The chain links TRBV6-1 to TRBJ1-1; tentatively, D is TRBD1 (5 bases). Germline lookup yields CDR1 MNHNS and CDR2 SASEGT. Trimming took 5 bases from V and 4 from J, leaving 17 bases between them. The CDR3 extends over 15 amino acids. The CDR3 DNA reads as TGTGCCAGCAGTCCCTTCGGGGGGGTCCCCACTGAAGCTTTCTTT. Protein sequence: CASSPFGGVPTEAFF.

The rearrangement joins TRBV6-5 to TRBJ2-1; D is perhaps TRBD1 (5 bases). Germline V gene sequence: CDR1 MNHEY, CDR2 SVGAGI. V was trimmed by 7 bases and J by 1 base, leaving 11 bases between them. This CDR3 contains 14 residues. The CDR3 region has the DNA TGTGCCAGCAACCAGGGATCATCCTACAATGAGCAGTTCTTC. This sequence encodes CASNQGSSYNEQFF.

The table lists this clone with a few counts. A read error may account for a junction end that differs from germline. The V and J genes are TRBV7-9 and TRBJ1-6; D possibly corresponds to TRBD1 (5 bases). The CDR3 is made up of 14 amino acids. Germline CDR1 SEHNR, CDR2 FQNEAQ (reference sequence). CDR3 nucleotide sequence: TGTGCCAGCAGCTTAGCGGAAGCCAGGGAAACAATAGAGTTT. It translates to CASSLAEARETIEF.

The rearrangement joins TRBV4-1 to TRBJ2-5, with 7 bases aligning to TRBD2. The V gene's germline CDR1 is MGHRA and CDR2 YSYEKL. The junction had 4 bases not matched to a gene; V was cut back by 4 bases and J by 5 bases. The CDR3 contains 13 residues. Written as DNA, the CDR3 is TGCGCCAGCAGCCGGGAGGGTTTGGAGACCCAGTACTTC. It encodes CASSREGLETQYF.

The chain uses TRBV5-6 and TRBJ1-1; D possibly corresponds to TRBD1 (5 bases). Germline V gene data show CDR1 as SGHDT and CDR2 as YYEEEE. Trimming pared 0 bases from V and 2 bases from J, leaving 17 bases between. CDR3 length: 17 residues. CDR3 sequence reads: CASSLVPARVENTEAFF. The CDR3 bases are TGTGCCAGCAGCTTGGTACCGGCCAGGGTGGAAAACACTGAAGCTTTCTTT.

The chain links TRBV4-2 to TRBJ1-6; D is possibly TRBD1 (6 bases). Germline values: CDR1 LGHNA, CDR2 YNFKEQ. V was pared by 1 base and J by 8 bases, with 15 bases between. There are 16 residues in the CDR3. The CDR3 bases are TGTGCCAGCAGCCAAGCCCGTGGGGGGGCACATTCACCCCTCCACTTT. Amino acid sequence: CASSQARGGAHSPLHF.

CDR3: CASSFASGGYEQYF. The CDR3, as DNA: TGTGCCAGCAGCTTTGCTAGCGGGGGGTACGAGCAGTACTTC. The chain recombines TRBV7-2 with TRBJ2-7, with 11 nucleotides matching TRBD2. CDR3 length equals 14 residues. The junction had 2 bases not matched to a gene; V was cut back by 3 bases and J by 4 bases. CDR1 is SGHTA, CDR2 FQGNSA, per germline.